This TCR beta chain is drawn from a study of cytomegalovirus exposure and HLA in healthy donors. As for the study in general: The 120 validation repertoires, a later analysis reported, used the same platform as the approximately 730 repertoires from the first cohort. Study-level results: Some TCR beta chains (more than 150 of them) were listed as cytomegalovirus-associated. Specificity of a few CMV-associated chains for CMV antigens was verified in vitro. Rarity characterized most TCR sequences, yet some public TCRs appeared in many donors.

This clone was seen once. Its antigen is not known. Profiled with immunoSEQ multiplex PCR; TCRdb holds only in-frame clones, not every one. Counted here are approximately 240,000 clones, about nine tenths occurring once; the ten biggest clones make up 0.85% to 1.2%. CDR1 is SNHLY and CDR2 is FYNNEI in the germline V gene. V was shortened by 1 base and J by 10 bases, with 13 bases between the two germline ends. The CDR3 extends over 14 amino acids. The sequenced sample was PBMCs. The chain employs TRBV2 and TRBJ1-4, with D uncertain. The sequence was obtained from a woman younger than 30 in good health and CMV-seronegative. CDR3 protein: CASSEESRRGKLFF. CDR3 coding DNA: TGTGCCAGCAGTGAAGAGTCCAGACGGGGAAAACTGTTTTTT.